One and the same sample provided the 8 T cell receptor beta chains below, sequenced in a study of T cell repertoires in cytomegalovirus infection. In TCRdb, the reads were re-called with MiXCR into one record per CDR3 protein. The repertoire holds 200,000 to 300,000 distinct CDR3 sequences, with over 9% as singletons. Source material: PBMCs. These receptors all come from a human donor in good health (CMV status not recorded). Some clones in this sample may be carry-over from other donors' samples.

This clonotype was recorded many times. The chain has TRBV6-4 and TRBJ2-1, with 11 bases identical to TRBD2. The V segment lost 5 bases and the J segment 10 bases; nucleotides outside the gene matches: 7. Germline values: CDR1 MRHNA, CDR2 SNTAGT. This CDR3 has 14 residues. In DNA form, the CDR3 reads TGTGCCAGCAGTCTCGGGACTAGCGGAGACGAGCAGTTCTTC. Translation: CASSLGTSGDEQFF.

There are a few counts of this clonotype. CDR3 DNA: TGCAGCGTTGATAATTGGAGGGTCATGAACACTGAAGCTTTCTTT. Translating it yields CSVDNWRVMNTEAFF. The chain couples TRBV29-1 to TRBJ1-1; D gene unclear. V was cut by 3 bases and J by 0 bases, with 14 bases left in between. The CDR3 is made up of 15 amino acids. CDR1 and CDR2 (germline): SQVTM, ANQGSEA.

The chain recombines TRBV2 with TRBJ2-2, with 9 bases identical to TRBD1. The V gene end was trimmed by 8 bases and the J gene end by 4 bases; junction bases not matched to a gene: 5. The germline gives CDR1 SNHLY, CDR2 FYNNEI. This CDR3 is 14 amino acids long. The CDR3 loop is CASGLQGATGELFF. Written as DNA, the CDR3 is TGTGCCAGCGGATTACAGGGGGCCACCGGGGAGCTGTTTTTT.

The genes are TRBV20-1 and TRBJ2-7; tentatively, D is TRBD1 or TRBD2 (6 bases each). The CDR3 totals 13 residues. V lost 6 bases and J 0 bases, leaving 12 bases between the germline ends. Germline CDR1 is DFQATT and CDR2 is SNEGSKA (reference sequence). The CDR3 coding sequence is TGCAGTGCGGTGCGGGACACCTCCTACGAGCAGTACTTC. Translation gives CSAVRDTSYEQYF.

The sample holds many counts of this clonotype. This chain connects TRBV7-8 to TRBJ2-5, with unresolved D. The CDR3 runs to 10 residues. Trimming left V 5 bases short and J 9 bases short, with 7 bases between. Germline assignment: CDR1 SGHVS and CDR2 FQNEAQ. The CDR3 spells CASSTEAQYF. CDR3 bases: TGTGCCAGCAGCACGGAAGCCCAGTACTTC.

Remarks on this clonotype: It may be a read error: a sequence one base away is much more abundant. The rearrangement uses TRBV7-4 and TRBJ2-3; unclear D gene. The CDR3 length is 16 residues. CDR1 is SGHVT and CDR2 is SQSDAQ in the germline V gene. CDR3 DNA: TGTGCCAACAGCCTGCCGGAAGGCAGGCCTCCGAATACGCAGTATTTT. It is translated as CANSLPEGRPPNTQYF.

At least ten counts were recorded for this clonotype. The V call is TRBV7-2, the J call TRBJ2-2; D is perhaps TRBD1 (6 bases). The ends were cut back, 1 base at V and 7 bases at J, with 13 bases in the middle. The CDR3 loop spans 15 amino acids. Germline V gene lookup returns CDR1 SGHTA and CDR2 FQGNSA. The CDR3 loop reads CASSLGTGSNGELFF. The CDR3 DNA is TGTGCCAGCAGCTTAGGCACAGGGAGTAACGGGGAGCTGTTTTTT.

The chain has TRBV20-1 and TRBJ2-7; D possibly matches TRBD1 or TRBD2 (6 bases each). V was trimmed by 7 bases and J by 4 bases, leaving 26 bases between them. In germline, CDR1 is DFQATT, CDR2 SNEGSKA (reference sequence). The CDR3 sequence is 16 residues long. The CDR3 loop reads CSEVRFPDKGGYEQYF. Written as DNA, the CDR3 is TGCAGTGAAGTGCGGTTTCCCGATAAAGGGGGGTACGAGCAGTACTTC.